This TCR beta chain was identified during a study of T-cell reconstitution after alpha-beta-depleted transplantation in children. This clonotype was recorded at least ten times. TCRbeta library construction was performed incorporating unique molecular identifiers. TCRdb fed the PCR reads into MiXCR, producing one record per CDR3 protein. The sample has approximately 15,000 distinct CDR3 sequences, 7.7% seen once. The CDR3 extends over 14 amino acids. Trimming removed 4 bases at V and 7 bases at J, with 16 bases between. From germline, CDR1 is SEHNR and CDR2 FQNEAQ (reference sequence). The gene calls are TRBV7-9 and TRBJ1-2; possible D gene TRBD1, 6 bases. The sequence was obtained from a boy younger than two who had a stem cell transplant for Wiskott-Aldrich syndrome, so the T cells may come from the graft donor. Sequences were derived from PBMCs, mostly from graft donor cells, sampled 60 days after TCRalphabeta/CD19-depleted stem cell transplant. The CDR3 bases are TGTGCCAGCAGCTCATCCACAGGGTTGGGTGGCTACACCTTC. Its translation: CASSSSTGLGGYTF.